Described below is a single T cell receptor (beta chain) sequence and its context. These data come from a study of blood T cell repertoires in COVID-19. Sequencing used immunoSEQ multiplex PCR; TCRdb keeps in-frame clones, though not all of them. The sample carries 350,000 to 400,000 clones, roughly 91% recorded once. Germline CDR1 reads LGHDT; CDR2 reads YNNKEL (reference sequence). Trimming pared 2 bases from V and 13 bases from J, leaving 10 bases between. This CDR3 comprises 11 residues. This rearrangement joins TRBV3-1 (or the pseudogene TRBV3-2) to TRBJ2-3, with D tentatively TRBD2 (6 bases). The source material was PBMCs or T cells enriched from blood (not recorded which). The TCR sequence derives from a woman younger than 45 who had recovered from COVID-19. The CDR3 here is CASSQRDSKYF. The CDR3 DNA is TGTGCCAGCAGCCAACGGGACTCTAAGTATTTT.